Presented here are 9 T cell receptor beta chains from one specimen sequenced in a study of OX40 agonist ivuxolimab in advanced cancers. The repertoire was sequenced with immunoSEQ multiplex PCR; TCRdb's copy has only in-frame clones and lacks some. Here the sample spans about 59,000 clones, 85% being singletons. The sample in question was CD4+ or CD8+ T cells sorted from blood, obtained in a trial of the OX40 agonist ivuxolimab. The receptor source for this set is an adult with an advanced solid tumor such as melanoma, head and neck, liver or kidney cancer.

The V call is TRBV6-5, the J call TRBJ1-4; D may be TRBD1 (5 bases). Trimming removed 2 bases at V and 7 bases at J, with 11 bases between. Germline CDR1 MNHEY, CDR2 SVGAGI. The length of the CDR3 is 14 residues. CDR3 sequence: CASSYGGNREKLFF. In DNA form, the CDR3 reads TGTGCCAGCAGTTACGGGGGGAATCGTGAAAAACTGTTTTTT.

This clone was detected a few times. This chain links TRBV6-6 with TRBJ2-3; 12 bases agree with TRBD2. The ends lost 6 bases at V and 2 bases at J; junction bases unmatched: 6. The CDR3 length is 16 residues. Germline values: CDR1 MNHNY, CDR2 SVGAGI (reference sequence). The CDR3 DNA reads as TGTGCCAGCAGCCCCCGACTAGCGGGAGACACAGATACGCAGTATTTT. Residues: CASSPRLAGDTDTQYF.

The CDR3 DNA follows: TGTGCCACCAGCAGGGCAGGGAATAATCAGCCCCAGCATTTT. Translation: CATSRAGNNQPQHF. This rearrangement joins TRBV15 to TRBJ1-5; possibly TRBD1 for D (5 bases). The germline gives CDR1 LNHNV, CDR2 YYDKDF (reference sequence). This CDR3 has 14 amino acids. Trimming took 3 bases from V and 4 from J, leaving 10 bases between them.

Concerning this clone: Mismatch with germline at one junction end may stem from a read error. The genes are TRBV6-6 and TRBJ2-7; TRBD1 or TRBD2 may be the D gene (5 bases each). Looked up from germline, CDR1 is MNHNY and CDR2 is SVGAGI (reference sequence). This CDR3 is built from 13 residues. The CDR3 region has the DNA TGTGCCAGCTGGATAGGGTTACCATTGGGGGTCAACTTC. Protein: CASWIGLPLGVNF.

This clone turned up a few times. The chain is built from TRBV2 and TRBJ2-7; maybe TRBD1 (5 bases). V lost 4 bases, J lost 0 bases, and 10 bases lay in between. This CDR3 is 14 amino acids long. Germline V lookup: CDR1 SNHLY, CDR2 FYNNEI. The CDR3 bases are TGTGCCAGCAGTGTGCGACAGAGCTCCTACGAGCAGTACTTC. Protein product: CASSVRQSSYEQYF.

The CDR3 sequence: CASSLVGGETEAFF. The DNA of the CDR3 is TGTGCCAGCAGCTTAGTTGGGGGGGAGACTGAAGCTTTCTTT. The genes are TRBV7-3 and TRBJ1-1; tentatively, D is TRBD1 (5 bases). The CDR3 sequence is 14 residues long. Germline CDR1 and CDR2: SGHTA and FQGTGA. V was clipped by 2 bases and J by 5 bases, with 12 bases between them.

The J gene is TRBJ2-2, the V gene TRBV6-5, with 8 positions matching TRBD2. Germline CDR1 and CDR2: MNHEY and SVGAGI. J was trimmed by 4 bases and V by 7 bases; bases with no gene match: 8. The CDR3 spans 15 residues. CDR3 amino acids: CASTKAGVSTGELFF. The CDR3 bases are TGTGCCAGCACCAAAGCGGGAGTAAGCACCGGGGAGCTGTTTTTT.

CDR3 sequence (DNA): TGTGCCAGCAGTGAAGACCCGTACTACAATGAAAAACTGTTTTTT. This translates into CASSEDPYYNEKLFF. The V gene is TRBV2, the J gene TRBJ1-4; D is unresolved. Germline CDR1 reads SNHLY; CDR2 reads FYNNEI. This CDR3 region has 15 residues. Between the trimmed V and J ends, which lost 1 base and 5 bases, there was a span of 11 bases.

The chain links TRBV6-5 to TRBJ2-2, with a tentative D call TRBD1 (7 bases). Germline V gene lookup returns CDR1 MNHEY and CDR2 SVGAGI. This CDR3 has 14 amino acids. V was clipped by 7 bases and J by 3 bases, with 12 bases between them. The CDR3 is CASTQGGDTGELFF. CDR3 nucleotide sequence: TGTGCCAGCACGCAGGGGGGCGACACCGGGGAGCTGTTTTTT.